This TCR beta chain was captured in a study of shared clonotypes between healthy human individuals. Study-wide findings and caveats: Deeper or shallower sequencing was expected to change how clonotypes are shared among donors.

Assay: immunoSEQ multiplex PCR; the TCRdb copy retains only in-frame clones and omits some. The sample records about 2 million clones, about 95% being singletons. Concerning this clone itself: The antigen remains unidentified.

Selected positively for CCR7 and CD45RO-negative, naive CD8 cells excluded terminally differentiated effector memory CD45RA+ cells. CDR3 length equals 14 residues. CDR1 is MNHEY and CDR2 is SMNVEV in the germline V gene (reference sequence). V was pared by 0 bases and J by 2 bases, with 7 bases between. The receptor was derived from a man between 18 and 29 years old in good health. Sequenced: naive CD8+ T cells sorted from blood. The rearrangement joins TRBV27 to TRBJ1-1; D gene unclear. The CDR3: CASSLSPHNTEAFF. In DNA, the CDR3 is TGTGCCAGCAGTTTATCACCGCATAACACTGAAGCTTTCTTT.